The 6 T cell receptor beta chains below come from one sample, sequenced in a study of T cell changes during pregnancy in multiple sclerosis. This table comes from immunoSEQ multiplex PCR, and its TCRdb copy is limited to in-frame clones, with some not included. This table has about 61,000 clones, around 89% appearing once. Sequenced material: peripheral blood, taken in the first trimester of pregnancy. These receptors all stem from a female donor in good health, enrolled as a control in a pregnancy study.

The chain carries TRBV4-3 and TRBJ2-3; tentative D call: TRBD2 (5 bases). The germline V and J ends were trimmed by 1 base and 0 bases, with 8 bases remaining between them. Looked up from germline, CDR1 is LGHNA and CDR2 is YSLEER. This CDR3 is built from 15 residues. The CDR3 sequence: CASSQAGGSTDTQYF. Here the CDR3 DNA reads TGCGCCAGCAGCCAAGCTGGCGGGAGCACAGATACGCAGTATTTT.

This chain links TRBV11-2 with TRBJ1-5, with a weak D call TRBD1 (6 bases). Per the germline V gene, CDR1 is SGHAT and CDR2 is FQNNGV. CDR3 size: 13 residues. The V and J ends lost 4 bases and 5 bases respectively, with 9 bases between them. The DNA of the CDR3 is TGTGCCAGCAGCTCTAACAGGGATCAGCCCCAGCATTTT. Protein product: CASSSNRDQPQHF.

The chain recombines TRBV11-3 with TRBJ1-3; the match to TRBD1 covers 7 bases. The germline V gene has CDR1 SGHNT and CDR2 YENEEA. Trimming at V came to 4 bases and at J to 3 bases, leaving 3 bases not matched to a gene. There are 14 residues in the CDR3. CDR3 residues: CASSYDRDGNTIYF. CDR3 bases: TGTGCCAGCAGCTACGACAGGGATGGAAACACCATATATTTT.

The gene calls are TRBV19 and TRBJ2-2; 8 bases match TRBD1. Germline CDR1 and CDR2: LNHDA and SQIVND (reference sequence). Germline trimming cut 5 bases from V and 1 base from J; bases unmatched to any gene: 3. The CDR3 has 15 amino acids. CDR3 DNA: TGTGCCAGTAGTTCTGGGACAGGGAACACCGGGGAGCTGTTTTTT. Amino acids: CASSSGTGNTGELFF.

The rearrangement uses TRBV7-9 and TRBJ2-1; D may be TRBD2 (6 bases). Germline loops: CDR1 SEHNR, CDR2 FQNEAQ (reference sequence). V lost 6 bases to trimming and J lost 12 bases, with 12 bases between them. This CDR3 has 11 amino acids. The DNA of the CDR3 is TGTGCCAGCAGGTCGGACTATCGGCAGTTCTTC. It specifies CASRSDYRQFF.

The sample holds one count of this clone. This chain uses TRBV19 with TRBJ2-3; 8 bases fit TRBD1. The CDR3 covers 14 residues. Germline V gene sequence: CDR1 LNHDA, CDR2 SQIVND (reference sequence). Trimming cost V 8 bases and J 6 bases; bases outside gene matches: 10. CDR3 residues: CASRYRTGTDTQYF. The CDR3 DNA follows: TGTGCCAGTCGCTACCGGACAGGGACGGATACGCAGTATTTT.